A selection of T cell receptor beta chains follows, all from one sample in a study of T-cell reconstitution after alpha-beta-depleted transplantation in children. From the PCR reads, TCRdb called clonotypes with MiXCR, one entry per CDR3 protein. The top ten hold just under 7.5% of the sample, which has around 270,000 distinct CDR3 sequences, about 9.4% seen once. This specimen consisted of PBMCs, obtained before TCRalphabeta/CD19-depleted stem cell transplant. All receptors come from a boy under two years old with acute myeloid leukemia, due to receive a stem cell transplant. The CDR3 runs from the conserved cysteine through the conserved F or W. D genes are given only for firm matches. Expanded clones are given a class, and other clones once, few, many or no size at all.

many	TRBV3-1	TRBJ2-7	TRBD1	TGTGCCAGCAGCCAGGCGACAGGGACCTACGAGCAGTACTTC	CASSQATGTYEQYF
few	TRBV6-4	TRBJ2-3	TRBD2	TGTGCCAGCAGTGACGGGACTAGCGGGGCAGATACGCAGTATTTT	CASSDGTSGADTQYF
many	TRBV2	TRBJ1-6	TRBD1	TGTGCCAGCATGGGGACAGGAAGTTATTCACCCCTCCACTTT	CASMGTGSYSPLHF
few	TRBV28	TRBJ1-2	NA	TGTGCCAGCAGTTTACCGGGGGCACACTATGGCTACACCTTC	CASSLPGAHYGYTF
many	TRBV27	TRBJ2-1	NA	TGTGCCAGCAGTTTGAGTCTAGCCCTTTACAATGAGCAGTTCTTC	CASSLSLALYNEQFF
many	TRBV20-1	TRBJ1-5	NA	TGCAGTGCCACAGTGGGGGGGTATAGCAATCAGCCCCAGCATTTT	CSATVGGYSNQPQHF
many	TRBV28	TRBJ2-7	TRBD2	TGTGCCAGCAGTCCAGAGCGGGAGGTTGCATCCTACGAGCAGTACTTC	CASSPEREVASYEQYF
NA	TRBV20-1	TRBJ2-1	NA	TGCAGTGCTAGTAGGGTCGGGATAGAAAGAGACAATGAGCAGTTCTTC	CSASRVGIERDNEQFF
few	TRBV28	TRBJ1-5	NA	TGTGCCAGCAGTTTACGGCGCAGGGTGGGTAATCAGCCCCAGCATTTT	CASSLRRRVGNQPQHF
many	TRBV2	TRBJ2-5	TRBD2	TGTGCCAGCAGTGAATCGGGGGGGCCCCGCCAAGAGACCCAGTACTTC	CASSESGGPRQETQYF
few	TRBV2	TRBJ2-1	TRBD1	TGTGCCAGCAGACCCGGGACAGGTTCCTACAATGAGCAGTTCTTC	CASRPGTGSYNEQFF
many	TRBV12-3/TRBV12-4	TRBJ1-5	NA	TGTGCCAGCAGTTTAGGCAAGGGGCAGCCCCAGCATTTT	CASSLGKGQPQHF
NA	TRBV7-9	TRBJ2-7	NA	TGTGCCAGCACCGCCCGAATAGACGAGCAGTACTTC	CASTARIDEQYF
many	TRBV6-5	TRBJ2-3	NA	TGTGCCAGCAGTTACCTGCCCCCTTTAACGGGGGGCAGCACAGATACGCAGTATTTT	CASSYLPPLTGGSTDTQYF
NA	TRBV3-1	TRBJ1-4	NA	TGTGCCAGCAGCCCTTTTAGGGGCCCTTCAACTAATGAAAAACTGTTTTTT	CASSPFRGPSTNEKLFF
many	TRBV7-9	TRBJ2-7	NA	TGTGCCAGCAGCTTAGCTGAGGAATACGAGCAGTACTTC	CASSLAEEYEQYF
many	TRBV5-1	TRBJ1-6	NA	TGTGCCAGCAGTCTTACAGGGTATAATTCACCCCTCCACTTT	CASSLTGYNSPLHF
many	TRBV10-3	TRBJ1-2	TRBD1	TGTGCCATCGGACAGGGGGGTGGCTACACCTTC	CAIGQGGGYTF
NA	TRBV10-3	TRBJ2-7	NA	TGTGCCATCAGTGATCCGGACATTTACTACGAGCAGTACTTC	CAISDPDIYYEQYF
many	TRBV28	TRBJ2-6	NA	TGTGCCAGCAGTTTAGGAGGGGGGTGGGGGGCCAACGTCCTGACTTTC	CASSLGGGWGANVLTF
many	TRBV20-1	TRBJ2-3	TRBD2	TGCAGTGCTAGAGTCGGGCTAGCGGGGTGGACTAGCACAGATACGCAGTATTTT	CSARVGLAGWTSTDTQYF
many	TRBV3-1	TRBJ2-4	TRBD2	TGTGCCAGCAGCCTACCGGGACTAGCGGGGAAAAACATTCAGTACTTC	CASSLPGLAGKNIQYF
few	TRBV7-3	TRBJ2-7	TRBD1	TGTGCCAGCAGCTTGGACAGGGATTTCCGCTACGAGCAGTACTTC	CASSLDRDFRYEQYF
many	TRBV6-1	TRBJ2-4	NA	TGTGCCAGCACTAGCACGCCCGACGGAAACATTCAGTACTTC	CASTSTPDGNIQYF
many	TRBV20-1	TRBJ1-4	TRBD1	TGCAGTGCTAGAATCGCCGGGACAGGGGACCAAGCTGAAAAACTGTTTTTT	CSARIAGTGDQAEKLFF
many	TRBV28	TRBJ1-6	NA	TGTGCCAGCAGTTTATGGGCCAGTAGCTCCTATAATTCACCCCTCCACTTT	CASSLWASSSYNSPLHF
many	TRBV24-1	TRBJ2-1	TRBD2	TGTGCCACCAGTGATTGGGGACTAGCGGGGGCCAGCTCCTACAATGAGCAGTTCTTC	CATSDWGLAGASSYNEQFF
many	TRBV10-3	TRBJ2-7	NA	TGTGCCATCAGTGAAAGGACTTTCTACGAGCAGTACTTC	CAISERTFYEQYF